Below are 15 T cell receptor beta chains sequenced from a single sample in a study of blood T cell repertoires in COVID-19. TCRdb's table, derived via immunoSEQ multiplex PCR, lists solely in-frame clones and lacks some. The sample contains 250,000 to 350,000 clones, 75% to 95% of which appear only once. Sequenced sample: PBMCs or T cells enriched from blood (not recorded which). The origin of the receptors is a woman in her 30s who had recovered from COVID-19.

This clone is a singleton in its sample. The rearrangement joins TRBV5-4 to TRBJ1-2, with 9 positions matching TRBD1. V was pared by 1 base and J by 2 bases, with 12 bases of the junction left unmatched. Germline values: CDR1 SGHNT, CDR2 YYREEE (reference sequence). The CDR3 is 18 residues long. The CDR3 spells CASSLPTNTGGSNYGYTF. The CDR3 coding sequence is TGTGCCAGCAGCTTGCCCACTAACACAGGGGGCTCCAACTATGGCTACACCTTC. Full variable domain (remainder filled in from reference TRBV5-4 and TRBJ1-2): ETGVTQSPTHLIKTRGQQVTLRCSSQSGHNTVSWYQQALGQGPQFIFQYYREEENGRGNFPPRFSGLQFPNYSSELNVNALELDDSALYLCASSLPTNTGGSNYGYTFGSGTRLTVV.

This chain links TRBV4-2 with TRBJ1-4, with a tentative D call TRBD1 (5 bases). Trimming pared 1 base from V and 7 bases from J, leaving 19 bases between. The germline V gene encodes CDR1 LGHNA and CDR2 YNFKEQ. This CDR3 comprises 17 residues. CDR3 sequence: CASSQGEDTVIREKLFF. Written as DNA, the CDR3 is TGTGCCAGCAGCCAAGGGGAGGACACCGTAATACGTGAAAAACTGTTTTTT.

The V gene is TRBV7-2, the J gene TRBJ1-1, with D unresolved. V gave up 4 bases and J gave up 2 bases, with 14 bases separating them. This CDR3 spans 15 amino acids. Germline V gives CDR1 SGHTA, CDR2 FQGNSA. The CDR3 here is CASSSSPTVNTEAFF. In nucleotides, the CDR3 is TGTGCCAGCAGCTCAAGTCCAACAGTTAACACTGAAGCTTTCTTT.

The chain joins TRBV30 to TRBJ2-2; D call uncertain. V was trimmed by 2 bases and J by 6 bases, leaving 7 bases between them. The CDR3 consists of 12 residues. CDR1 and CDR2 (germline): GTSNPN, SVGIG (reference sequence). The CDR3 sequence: CAWSPVSGELFF. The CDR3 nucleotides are TGTGCCTGGAGTCCAGTATCCGGGGAGCTGTTTTTT.

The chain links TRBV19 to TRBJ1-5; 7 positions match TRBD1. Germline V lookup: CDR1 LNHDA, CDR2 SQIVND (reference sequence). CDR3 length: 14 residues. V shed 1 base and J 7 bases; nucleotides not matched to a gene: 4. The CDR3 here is CASSIVRGQQPQHF. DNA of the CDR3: TGTGCCAGTAGTATAGTGAGGGGGCAGCAGCCCCAGCATTTT.

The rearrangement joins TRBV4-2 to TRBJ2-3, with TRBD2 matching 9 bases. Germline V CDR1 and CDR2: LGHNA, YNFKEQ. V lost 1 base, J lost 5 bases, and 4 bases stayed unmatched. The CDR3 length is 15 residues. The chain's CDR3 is CASSQAAGGVDTQYF. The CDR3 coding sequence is TGTGCCAGCAGCCAAGCGGCGGGAGGGGTAGATACGCAGTATTTT.

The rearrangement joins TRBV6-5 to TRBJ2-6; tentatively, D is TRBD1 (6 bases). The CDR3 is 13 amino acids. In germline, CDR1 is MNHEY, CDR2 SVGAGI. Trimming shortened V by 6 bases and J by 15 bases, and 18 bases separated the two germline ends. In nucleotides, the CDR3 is TGTGCCAGCAGCACGACTGGGACACCCACCCTGACTTTC. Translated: CASSTTGTPTLTF.

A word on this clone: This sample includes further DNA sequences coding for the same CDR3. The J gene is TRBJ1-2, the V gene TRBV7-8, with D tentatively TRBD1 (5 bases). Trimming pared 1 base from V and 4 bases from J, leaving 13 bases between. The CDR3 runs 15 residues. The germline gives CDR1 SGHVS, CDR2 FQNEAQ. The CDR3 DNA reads TGTGCCAGCAGCTTAGACCGGGACTTATTCTATGGCTACACCTTC. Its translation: CASSLDRDLFYGYTF. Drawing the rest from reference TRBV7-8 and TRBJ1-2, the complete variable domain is GAGVSQSPRYKVAKRGQDVALRCDPISGHVSLFWYQQALGQGPEFLTYFQNEAQLDKSGLPSDRFFAERPEGSVSTLKIQRTQQEDSAVYLCASSLDRDLFYGYTFGSGTRLTVV.

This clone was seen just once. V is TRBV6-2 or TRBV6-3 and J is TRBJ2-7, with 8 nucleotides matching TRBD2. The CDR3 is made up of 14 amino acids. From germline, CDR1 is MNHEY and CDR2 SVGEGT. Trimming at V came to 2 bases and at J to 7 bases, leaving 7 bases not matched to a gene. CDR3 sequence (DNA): TGTGCCAGCAGTTACAGAGCGGGAGCCCGAGAGCAGTACTTC. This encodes CASSYRAGAREQYF.

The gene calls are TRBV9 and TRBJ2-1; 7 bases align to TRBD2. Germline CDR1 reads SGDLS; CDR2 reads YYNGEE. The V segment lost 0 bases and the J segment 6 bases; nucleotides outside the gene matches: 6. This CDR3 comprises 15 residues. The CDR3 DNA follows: TGTGCCAGCAGCGTAGGTGCGGGGGTGGGCAATGAGCAGTTCTTC. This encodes CASSVGAGVGNEQFF. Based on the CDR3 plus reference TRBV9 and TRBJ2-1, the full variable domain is DSGVTQTPKHLITATGQRVTLRCSPRSGDLSVYWYQQSLDQGLQFLIQYYNGEERAKGNILERFSAQQFPDLHSELNLSSLELGDSALYFCASSVGAGVGNEQFFGPGTRLTVL.

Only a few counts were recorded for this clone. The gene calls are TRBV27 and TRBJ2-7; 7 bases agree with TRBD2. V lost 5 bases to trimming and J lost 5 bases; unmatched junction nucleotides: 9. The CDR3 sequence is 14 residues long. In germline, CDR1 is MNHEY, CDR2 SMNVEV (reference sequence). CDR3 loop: CASSPVSGTHEQYF. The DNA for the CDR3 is TGTGCCAGCAGTCCTGTGAGCGGGACCCACGAGCAGTACTTC.

CDR3 in amino acids: CASSQDSRANEKLFF. The CDR3 nucleotides are TGTGCCAGCAGCCAAGATTCGAGGGCTAATGAAAAACTGTTTTTT. The V and J genes are TRBV3-1 (or the pseudogene TRBV3-2) and TRBJ1-4; D gene uncertain. CDR3 length: 15 amino acids. V was pared by 0 bases and J by 3 bases, with 8 bases between. Germline loops: CDR1 LGHDT, CDR2 YNNKEL (reference sequence).

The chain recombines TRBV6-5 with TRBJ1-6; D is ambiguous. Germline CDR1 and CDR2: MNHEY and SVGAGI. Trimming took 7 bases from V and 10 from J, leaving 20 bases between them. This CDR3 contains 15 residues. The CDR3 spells CASTQSSGLGSPLHF. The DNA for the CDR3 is TGTGCCAGCACCCAGAGCTCGGGGTTGGGCTCACCCCTCCACTTT.

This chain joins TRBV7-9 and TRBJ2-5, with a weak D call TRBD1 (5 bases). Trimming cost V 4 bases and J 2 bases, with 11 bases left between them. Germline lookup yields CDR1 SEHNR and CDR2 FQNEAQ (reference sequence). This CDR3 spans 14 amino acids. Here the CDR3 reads CASSYTGRQETQYF. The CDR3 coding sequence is TGTGCCAGCAGCTACACAGGAAGGCAAGAGACCCAGTACTTC.

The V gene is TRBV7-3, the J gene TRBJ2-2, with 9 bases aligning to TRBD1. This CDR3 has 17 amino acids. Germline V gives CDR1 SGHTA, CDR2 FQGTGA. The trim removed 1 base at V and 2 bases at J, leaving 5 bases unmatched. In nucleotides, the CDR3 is TGTGCCAGCAGCTTAAAGGGACAGGGCTCTAACACCGGGGAGCTGTTTTTT. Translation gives CASSLKGQGSNTGELFF. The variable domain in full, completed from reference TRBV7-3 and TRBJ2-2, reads GAGVSQTPSNKVTEKGKYVELRCDPISGHTALYWYRQSLGQGPEFLIYFQGTGAADDSGLPNDRFFAVRPEGSVSTLKIQRTERGDSAVYLCASSLKGQGSNTGELFFGEGSRLTVL.